This T cell receptor beta chain was recorded in a study of CD8 T cells in Susac syndrome. With random hexamers, 0.5 to 1 ug RNA was reverse transcribed. MiXCR, applied by TCRdb to the immunoSEQ multiplex PCR reads, yields one record per CDR3 protein. The sample lists 150,000 to 200,000 distinct CDR3 sequences, around 94% occurring once. V was cut by 5 bases and J by 5 bases, with 15 bases left in between. The germline gives CDR1 SGHVS, CDR2 FQNEAQ. The CDR3 has 14 residues. TCR beta sequencing covered blood CD8+ and CD4+ T cells. The V gene is TRBV7-8, the J gene TRBJ2-5; unclear D gene. The receptor was isolated from a human donor with multiple sclerosis. The sequencing input was CD4+ T cells from PBMCs. CDR3: CASSPTTVGETQYF. CDR3 sequence (DNA): TGTGCCAGCAGCCCGACGACCGTGGGGGAGACCCAGTACTTC.